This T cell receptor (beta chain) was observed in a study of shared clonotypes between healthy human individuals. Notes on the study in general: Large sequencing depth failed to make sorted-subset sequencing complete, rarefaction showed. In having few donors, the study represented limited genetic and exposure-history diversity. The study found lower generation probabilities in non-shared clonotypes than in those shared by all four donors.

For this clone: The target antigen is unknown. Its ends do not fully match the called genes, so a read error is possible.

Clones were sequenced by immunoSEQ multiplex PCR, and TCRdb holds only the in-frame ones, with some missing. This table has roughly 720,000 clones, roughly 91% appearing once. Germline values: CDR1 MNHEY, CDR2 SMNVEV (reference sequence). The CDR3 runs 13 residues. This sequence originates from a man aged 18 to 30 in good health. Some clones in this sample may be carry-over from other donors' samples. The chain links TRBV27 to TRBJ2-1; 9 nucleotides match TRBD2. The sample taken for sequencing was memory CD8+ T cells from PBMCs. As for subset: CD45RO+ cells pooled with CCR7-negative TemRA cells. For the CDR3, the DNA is TGTGCCAGCAGTTTAAAAGGGGGAGCGGGAGGTGTCTTC. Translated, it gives CASSLKGGAGGVF.